This T cell receptor beta chain was retrieved from a study of post-analysis software for immune sequencing data. This clonotype appeared a few times. The antigen remains undetermined. Unique molecular identifiers were built into the TCR beta cDNA libraries. Between roughly 1 and 10 million T cells gave rise to some 470,000 cDNA molecules. TCRdb reprocessed the PCR reads with MiXCR, giving one entry per CDR3 protein. In the table there are about 400,000 distinct CDR3 sequences, around a third of which are singletons. Whole-study results and caveats: Comparison of patients with controls showed about 5 TRBV segments more frequent in patients, TRBV5-6, TRBV5-1 and TRBV20-1 among them. The normalized Chao1 diversity of multiple sclerosis patients was significantly lower than that of controls.

The CDR3 contains 15 residues. With V trimmed by 6 bases and J by 12 bases, 19 bases remained unmatched. Input material: blood. This chain connects TRBV12-3 or TRBV12-4 to TRBJ2-7; 8 nucleotides agree with TRBD2. This sequence was found in a girl aged 10-17 years with multiple sclerosis. The CDR3 DNA is TGTGCCAGCAGCCTTGGCGGGGCGGGGGGCGCCGGGAGGTACTTC. It encodes CASSLGGAGGAGRYF.